These 12 T cell receptor beta chains came from one sample sequenced in a study of T cell repertoires in cytomegalovirus infection (dated by TCRdb to between 2019 and 2020). TCRdb lists the instrument as Illumina HiSeq 1500. TCRdb redid the processing of the public reads, applying fastp at Q25 and MiXCR, and retained in-frame beta chains. Every entry covers one CDR3 protein and lists the most common genes and DNA from its rows. Within this sample are 450,000 to 550,000 distinct CDR3 sequences, with 16% of them counted one time only. Around 25% of the sample comes from the top ten. The specimen was CD8+ T cells from PBMCs. The receptors stem from a human donor in good health (CMV status not recorded). Some clones in this sample may be carry-over from other donors' samples.

This clonotype was counted many times. The genes are TRBV6-1 and TRBJ2-7; D unclear. V lost 1 base and J lost 2, with 6 bases in between. Germline V gene sequence: CDR1 MNHNS, CDR2 SASEGT. This CDR3 is built from 13 residues. The CDR3 spells CASSEGQPYEQYF. The DNA for the CDR3 is TGTGCCAGCAGTGAAGGGCAGCCCTACGAGCAGTACTTC.

This clonotype was observed at least ten times. The V gene is TRBV7-9, the J gene TRBJ2-7, with a tentative D call TRBD2 (6 bases). Trimming shortened V by 4 bases and J by 3 bases, and 25 bases separated the two germline ends. The CDR3 has 18 amino acids. The germline V gene encodes CDR1 SEHNR and CDR2 FQNEAQ (reference sequence). The CDR3 reads CASSSSQRSMPGGYEQYF. CDR3 coding DNA: TGTGCCAGCAGCTCAAGCCAAAGGTCGATGCCCGGGGGCTACGAGCAGTACTTC.

This clonotype was observed a few times. V usage is TRBV4-1 and J usage is TRBJ2-7, with 10 bases that match TRBD2. The ends lost 1 base at V and 6 bases at J; junction bases unmatched: 6. There are 15 residues in the CDR3. Germline lookup yields CDR1 MGHRA and CDR2 YSYEKL. CDR3 sequence: CASSQVASGSREQYF. The CDR3 region has the DNA TGCGCCAGCAGCCAAGTGGCTAGCGGGAGTCGCGAGCAGTACTTC.

Ten or more counts support this clonotype. The chain couples TRBV28 to TRBJ2-5; TRBD1 matches at 9 bases. CDR3 length: 14 amino acids. The V gene's germline CDR1 is MDHEN and CDR2 SYDVKM. The J segment lost 3 bases and the V segment lost 6 bases, leaving 5 bases of the junction unmatched. Here the CDR3 reads CASRQTGGEETQYF. The CDR3 DNA reads as TGTGCCAGCAGACAGACAGGGGGAGAAGAGACCCAGTACTTC.

This clonotype was detected ten times or more. The rearrangement links TRBV2 to TRBJ1-1, with D tentatively TRBD1 (6 bases). Trimming shortened V by 10 bases and J by 4 bases, and 10 bases separated the two germline ends. The CDR3 totals 11 residues. Germline loops: CDR1 SNHLY, CDR2 FYNNEI. The CDR3 loop reads CATPGATEAFF. The DNA for the CDR3 is TGTGCCACCCCGGGGGCCACTGAAGCTTTCTTT.

This clonotype occurred many times. This chain connects TRBV7-9 to TRBJ2-4; possibly TRBD1 for D (6 bases). Trimming removed 2 bases from V and 2 bases from J, with 22 bases in between. This CDR3 comprises 19 residues. Germline CDR1 and CDR2: SEHNR and FQNEAQ (reference sequence). CDR3 protein: CASSLSGKGKRGTKNIQYF. DNA for the CDR3: TGTGCCAGCAGCTTAAGTGGTAAAGGGAAGAGGGGGACCAAAAACATTCAGTACTTC.

This clonotype has at least ten counts. The chain links TRBV5-4 to TRBJ2-1; 7 bases map to TRBD2. There are 17 residues in the CDR3. V dropped 4 bases and J dropped 8; count of bases not matched to a gene: 18. Germline V gene data show CDR1 as SGHNT and CDR2 as YYREEE (reference sequence). CDR3 nucleotide sequence: TGTGCCAGCAGCCGACGCCAACTAGCGCACTCTTCGGATGAGCAGTTCTTC. It yields the protein CASSRRQLAHSSDEQFF.

V and J are TRBV27 and TRBJ2-6; 7 bases map to TRBD1. Germline values: CDR1 MNHEY, CDR2 SMNVEV (reference sequence). CDR3 length: 16 amino acids. V trimming: 2 bases; J trimming: 0 bases; junction bases outside the gene matches: 1. DNA for the CDR3: TGTGCCAGCAGTTTACGGGACAGCTCTGGGGCCAACGTCCTGACTTTC. Its protein product is CASSLRDSSGANVLTF.

This clonotype was seen many times. The CDR3: CASSDRGSSYEQYF. CDR3 bases: TGTGCCAGCAGCGACAGGGGGAGCTCCTACGAGCAGTACTTC. J is TRBJ2-7 and V is TRBV2, with 9 bases fitting TRBD1. J lost 0 bases, V lost 6 bases, and 3 bases had no gene match. The germline V gene encodes CDR1 SNHLY and CDR2 FYNNEI. The CDR3 extends over 14 amino acids.

The chain has TRBV5-6 and TRBJ1-1, with 10 bases aligning to TRBD1. The CDR3 totals 16 residues. The ends lost 4 bases at V and 4 bases at J; junction bases unmatched: 10. Germline V lookup: CDR1 SGHDT, CDR2 YYEEEE. The CDR3 spells CASSLDRGRVGTEAFF. The CDR3 DNA reads TGTGCCAGCAGCCTCGACAGGGGGCGGGTTGGCACTGAAGCTTTCTTT.

This clonotype showed up just a few times. This chain connects TRBV24-1 to TRBJ2-1; 9 bases map to TRBD2. This CDR3 is 17 amino acids long. Per the germline V gene, CDR1 is KGHDR and CDR2 is SFDVKD. Losses at the gene ends were 5 bases for V and 6 bases for J; bases not matched to a gene: 13. The CDR3 spells CATSGLAGIHGSNEQFF. For the CDR3, the DNA is TGTGCCACCAGTGGTCTAGCGGGAATTCATGGGAGCAATGAGCAGTTCTTC.

This clonotype was seen only a few times. The rearrangement links TRBV20-1 to TRBJ1-2, with TRBD1 matching 7 bases. The CDR3 has 14 amino acids. Trimming took 4 bases from V and 2 from J; bases not matched to a gene: 7. In germline, CDR1 is DFQATT, CDR2 SNEGSKA (reference sequence). The CDR3 loop is CSAKYTGENYGYTF. The CDR3, as DNA: TGCAGTGCTAAGTATACAGGGGAAAACTATGGCTACACCTTC.